Reported below is one TCR beta chain. This entry comes from a study of blood T cell repertoires in COVID-19. Study background: Samples taken during acute and convalescent COVID-19 were collected in the United States, Italy and Spain.

The assay was immunoSEQ multiplex PCR, and TCRdb's table has in-frame clones only and misses some. The profile shows tens of thousands of clones, roughly 78% of them singletons. The clonotype comes from a woman older than 75 with acute or convalescent COVID-19. The sequencing sample was made of peripheral blood.

Here the CDR3 reads CASSVNLAGGSPLHF. The DNA of the CDR3 is TGTGCCAGCAGCGTTAACCTGGCCGGGGGTTCACCCCTCCACTTT. V and J are TRBV5-6 and TRBJ1-6; tentative D call: TRBD1 (5 bases). Trimming cost V 4 bases and J 9 bases, with 17 bases left between them. The V gene's germline CDR1 is SGHDT and CDR2 YYEEEE. The CDR3 sequence is 15 residues long.